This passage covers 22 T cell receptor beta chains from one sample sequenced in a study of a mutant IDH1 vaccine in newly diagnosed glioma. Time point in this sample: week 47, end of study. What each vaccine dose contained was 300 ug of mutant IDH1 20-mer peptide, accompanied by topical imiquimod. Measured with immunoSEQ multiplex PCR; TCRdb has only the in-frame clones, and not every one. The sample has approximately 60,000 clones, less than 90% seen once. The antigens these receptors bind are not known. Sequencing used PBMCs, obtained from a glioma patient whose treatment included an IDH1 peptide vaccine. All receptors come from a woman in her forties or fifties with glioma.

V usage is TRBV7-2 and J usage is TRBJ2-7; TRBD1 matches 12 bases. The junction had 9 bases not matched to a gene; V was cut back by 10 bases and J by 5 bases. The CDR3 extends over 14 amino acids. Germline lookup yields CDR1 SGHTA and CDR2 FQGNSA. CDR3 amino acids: CATGGTGGFHEQYF. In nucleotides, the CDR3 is TGTGCCACCGGGGGGACAGGGGGCTTCCACGAGCAGTACTTC.

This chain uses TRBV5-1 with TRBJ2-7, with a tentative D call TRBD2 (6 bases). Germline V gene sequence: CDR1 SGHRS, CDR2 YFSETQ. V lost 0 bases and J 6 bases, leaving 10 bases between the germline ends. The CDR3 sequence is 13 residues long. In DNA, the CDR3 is TGCGCCAGCAGCTTGGGGGGAGGTCCCGAGCAGTACTTC. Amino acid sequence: CASSLGGGPEQYF.

CDR3 sequence: CSVDPQRGGETQYF. Here the CDR3 DNA reads TGCAGCGTTGACCCCCAGCGGGGAGGGGAGACCCAGTACTTC. The V gene is TRBV29-1, the J gene TRBJ2-5; TRBD2 matches at 7 bases. Germline V gene data show CDR1 as SQVTM and CDR2 as ANQGSEA. This CDR3 has 14 amino acids. V was clipped by 3 bases and J by 5 bases; unmatched bases: 9.

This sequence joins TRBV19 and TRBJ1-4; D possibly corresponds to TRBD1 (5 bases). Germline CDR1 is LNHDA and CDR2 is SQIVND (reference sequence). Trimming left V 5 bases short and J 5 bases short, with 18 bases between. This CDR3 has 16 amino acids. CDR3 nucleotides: TGTGCCAGTAGTGATTACCCGGGGACGCGAAATGAAAAACTGTTTTTT. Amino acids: CASSDYPGTRNEKLFF. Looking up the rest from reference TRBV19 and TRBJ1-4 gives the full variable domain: DGGITQSPKYLFRKEGQNVTLSCEQNLNHDAMYWYRQDPGQGLRLIYYSQIVNDFQKGDIAEGYSVSREKKESFPLTVTSAQKNPTAFYLCASSDYPGTRNEKLFFGSGTQLSVL.

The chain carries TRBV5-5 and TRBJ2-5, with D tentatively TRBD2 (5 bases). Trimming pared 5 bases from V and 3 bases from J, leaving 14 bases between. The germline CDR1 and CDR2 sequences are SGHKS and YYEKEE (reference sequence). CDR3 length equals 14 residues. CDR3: CASSLLGGKETQYF. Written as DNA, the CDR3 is TGTGCCAGCAGTCTACTTGGAGGTAAAGAGACCCAGTACTTC.

CDR3 protein: CASSLNGYEQYF. The CDR3, as DNA: TGTGCCAGCAGTTTAAATGGCTACGAGCAGTACTTC. The chain carries TRBV27 and TRBJ2-7, with no clear D. Germline CDR1 is MNHEY and CDR2 is SMNVEV (reference sequence). V lost 2 bases and J 3 bases, leaving 5 bases between the germline ends. The CDR3 is 12 residues long.

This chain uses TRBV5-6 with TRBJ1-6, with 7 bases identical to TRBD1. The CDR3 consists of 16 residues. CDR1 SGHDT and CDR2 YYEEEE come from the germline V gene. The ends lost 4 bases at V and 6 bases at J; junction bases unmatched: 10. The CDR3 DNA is TGTGCCAGCAGCCCTACTCCGGGACAGACTAATTCACCCCTCCACTTT. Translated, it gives CASSPTPGQTNSPLHF.

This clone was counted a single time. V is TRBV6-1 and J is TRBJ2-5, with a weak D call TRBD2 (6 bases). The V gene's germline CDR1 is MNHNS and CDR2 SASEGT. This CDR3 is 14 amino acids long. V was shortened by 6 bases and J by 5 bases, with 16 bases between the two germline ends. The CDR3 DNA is TGTGCCAGCAGCCGGGACTGGAGAGGGGAGACCCAGTACTTC. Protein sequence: CASSRDWRGETQYF.

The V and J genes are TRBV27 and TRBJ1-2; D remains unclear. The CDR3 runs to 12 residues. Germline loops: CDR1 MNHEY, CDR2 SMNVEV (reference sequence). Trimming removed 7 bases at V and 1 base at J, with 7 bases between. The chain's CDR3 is CASKQDNYGYTF. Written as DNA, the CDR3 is TGTGCCAGCAAGCAGGATAACTATGGCTACACCTTC.

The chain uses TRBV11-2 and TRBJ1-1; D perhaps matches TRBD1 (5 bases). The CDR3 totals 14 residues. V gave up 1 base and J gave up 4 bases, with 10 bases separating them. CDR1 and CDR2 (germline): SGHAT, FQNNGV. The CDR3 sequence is CASSLVWGSTEAFF. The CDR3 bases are TGTGCCAGCAGCTTAGTATGGGGGAGCACTGAAGCTTTCTTT.

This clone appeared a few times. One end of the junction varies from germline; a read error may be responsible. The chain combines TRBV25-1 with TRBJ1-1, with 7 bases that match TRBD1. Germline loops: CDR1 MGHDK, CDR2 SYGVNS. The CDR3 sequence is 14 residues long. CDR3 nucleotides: TGTGCCAGCAGTGATCTGGGGACAGTTCGGAGGTTGTCCTTT. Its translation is CASSDLGTVRRLSF.

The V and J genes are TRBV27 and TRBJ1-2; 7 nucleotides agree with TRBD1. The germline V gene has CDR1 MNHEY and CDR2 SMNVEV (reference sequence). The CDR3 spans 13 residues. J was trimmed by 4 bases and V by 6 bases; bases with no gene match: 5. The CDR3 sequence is CASSERQGYGYTF. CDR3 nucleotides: TGTGCCAGCAGCGAGAGACAGGGCTATGGCTACACCTTC.

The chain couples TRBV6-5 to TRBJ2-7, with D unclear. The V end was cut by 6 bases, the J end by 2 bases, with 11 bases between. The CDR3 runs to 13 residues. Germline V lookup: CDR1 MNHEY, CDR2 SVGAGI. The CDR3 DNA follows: TGTGCCAGCAGCCTAGACCCTCCCTACGAGCAGTACTTC. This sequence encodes CASSLDPPYEQYF.

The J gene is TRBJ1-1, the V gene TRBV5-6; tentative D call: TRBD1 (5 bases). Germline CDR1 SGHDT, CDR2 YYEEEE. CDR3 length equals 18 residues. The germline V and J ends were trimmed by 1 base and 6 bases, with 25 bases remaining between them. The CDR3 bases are TGTGCCAGCAGCTTGTGGGGGGAAGTCTACCTCCTGCGGGCTGAAGCTTTCTTT. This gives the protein CASSLWGEVYLLRAEAFF.

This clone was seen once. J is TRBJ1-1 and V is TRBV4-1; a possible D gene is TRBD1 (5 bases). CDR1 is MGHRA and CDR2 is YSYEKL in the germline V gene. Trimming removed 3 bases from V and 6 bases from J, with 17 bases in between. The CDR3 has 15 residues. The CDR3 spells CASSQSWGGGAEAFF. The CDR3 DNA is TGCGCCAGCAGCCAGTCCTGGGGGGGAGGGGCTGAAGCTTTCTTT.

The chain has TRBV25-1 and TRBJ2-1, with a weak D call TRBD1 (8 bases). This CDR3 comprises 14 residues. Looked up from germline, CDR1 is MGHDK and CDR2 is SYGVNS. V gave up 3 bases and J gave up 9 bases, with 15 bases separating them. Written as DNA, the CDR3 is TGTGCCAGCAGTGACAGGACAGGGAGGGGTGAGCAGTTCTTC. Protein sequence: CASSDRTGRGEQFF.

DNA of the CDR3: TGCGCCAGCAGCCCCTTGGGACAGGGTTACGAGACCCAGTACTTC. Translating it yields CASSPLGQGYETQYF. The chain carries TRBV5-1 and TRBJ2-5; 9 bases fit TRBD1. Germline CDR1 reads SGHRS; CDR2 reads YFSETQ. The CDR3 length is 15 residues. V dropped 4 bases and J dropped 5; count of bases not matched to a gene: 9.

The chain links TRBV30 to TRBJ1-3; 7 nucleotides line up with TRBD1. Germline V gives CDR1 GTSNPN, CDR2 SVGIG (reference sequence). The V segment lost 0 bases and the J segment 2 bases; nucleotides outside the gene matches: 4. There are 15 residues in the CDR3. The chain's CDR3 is CAWSVETGTGNTIYF. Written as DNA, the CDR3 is TGTGCCTGGAGTGTCGAGACAGGGACTGGAAACACCATATATTTT.

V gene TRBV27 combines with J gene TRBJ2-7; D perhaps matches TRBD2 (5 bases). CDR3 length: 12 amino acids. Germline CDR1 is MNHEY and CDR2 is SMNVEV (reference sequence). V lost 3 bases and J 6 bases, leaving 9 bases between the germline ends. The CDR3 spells CASSFVGSEQYF. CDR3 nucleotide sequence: TGTGCCAGCAGTTTCGTGGGGAGCGAGCAGTACTTC.

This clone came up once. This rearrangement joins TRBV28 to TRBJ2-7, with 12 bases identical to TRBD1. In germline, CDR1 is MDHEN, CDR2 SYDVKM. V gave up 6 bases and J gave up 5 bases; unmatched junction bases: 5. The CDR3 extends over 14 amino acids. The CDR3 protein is CASRPGQGAHEQYF. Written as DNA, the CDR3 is TGTGCCAGCAGACCGGGACAGGGGGCCCACGAGCAGTACTTC.

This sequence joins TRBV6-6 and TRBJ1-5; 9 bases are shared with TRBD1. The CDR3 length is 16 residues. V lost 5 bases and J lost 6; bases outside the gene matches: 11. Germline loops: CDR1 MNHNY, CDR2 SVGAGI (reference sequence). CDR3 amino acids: CASSRTPGQGIQPQHF. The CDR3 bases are TGTGCCAGCAGTCGGACACCGGGACAGGGCATTCAGCCCCAGCATTTT.

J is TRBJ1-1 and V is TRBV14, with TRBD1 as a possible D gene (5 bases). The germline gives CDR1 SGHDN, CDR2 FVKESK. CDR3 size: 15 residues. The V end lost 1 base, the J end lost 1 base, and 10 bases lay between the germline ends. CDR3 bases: TGTGCCAGCAGCCAAGTAGGACACCAGAACACTGAAGCTTTCTTT. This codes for CASSQVGHQNTEAFF.